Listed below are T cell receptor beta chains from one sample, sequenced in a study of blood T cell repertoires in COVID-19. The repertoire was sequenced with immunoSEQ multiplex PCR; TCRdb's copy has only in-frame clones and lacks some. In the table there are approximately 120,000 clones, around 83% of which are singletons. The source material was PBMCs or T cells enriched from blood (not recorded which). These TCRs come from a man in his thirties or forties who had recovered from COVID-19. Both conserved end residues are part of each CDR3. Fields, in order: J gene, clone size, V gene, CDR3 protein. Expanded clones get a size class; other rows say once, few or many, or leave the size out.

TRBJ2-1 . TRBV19 CASSIEGVNEQFF
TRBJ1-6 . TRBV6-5 CATHRGDRDNSPLHF
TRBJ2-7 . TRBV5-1 CASSLEGGLSSYEQYF
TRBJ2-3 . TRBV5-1 CASSLGAASTDTQYF
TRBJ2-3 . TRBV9 CASSVAGQPTDTQYF
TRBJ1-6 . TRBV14 CASSQDSRGNSPLHF
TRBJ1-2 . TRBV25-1 CASSSDTSPYYGYTF
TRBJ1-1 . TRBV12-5 CASGPTMPGQGFTEAFF
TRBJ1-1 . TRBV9 CASSVTGEITEAFF
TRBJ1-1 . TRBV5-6 CASSYQDMPPAF
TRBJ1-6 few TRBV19 CASSGDSFPYNSPLHF
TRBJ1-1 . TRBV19 CASNRYRGHTEAFF
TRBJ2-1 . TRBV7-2 CASSLWGRAYNEQFF
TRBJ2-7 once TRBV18 CASSPGAGGGDEQYF
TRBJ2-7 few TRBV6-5 CAGSRDRGTYEQYF
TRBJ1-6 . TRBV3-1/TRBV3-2 CASSQDIGPGGNSPLHF
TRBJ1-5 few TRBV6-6 CASSPLQGGGFESQPQHF
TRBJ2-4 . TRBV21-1 CASSKALAGVNIQYF
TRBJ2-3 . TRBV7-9 CASSLTGISTDTQYF
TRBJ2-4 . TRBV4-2 CASSQEVAGDIQYF
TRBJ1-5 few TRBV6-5 CASRGGPAGPQHF
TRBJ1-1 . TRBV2 CASSVSLNTEAFF
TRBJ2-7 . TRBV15 CATSSQSGTTYEQYF
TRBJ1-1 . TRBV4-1 CASSQGRENTEAFF
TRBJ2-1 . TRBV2 CASRRTASRENNEQFF
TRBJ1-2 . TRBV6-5 CASSYSTGQGYTF
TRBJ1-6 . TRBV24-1 CATSDQGQGDPSSYNSPLHF
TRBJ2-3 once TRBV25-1 CASSEYGGALDTQYF
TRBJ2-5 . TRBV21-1 CASTQREETQYF
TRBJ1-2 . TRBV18 CASSPPERRMSGYTF
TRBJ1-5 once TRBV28 CASKTGTQPQHF
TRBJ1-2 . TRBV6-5 CASSPRQGALDGYTF
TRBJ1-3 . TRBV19 CASSFRRDRGNTIYF
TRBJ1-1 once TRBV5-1 CASSSFEGETEAFF
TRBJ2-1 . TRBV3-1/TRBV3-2 CASSQSMGLAPYNEQFF
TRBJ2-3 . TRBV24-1 CATSDDRGPSDTQYF
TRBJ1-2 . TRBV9 CASSPDRPGSYGYTF
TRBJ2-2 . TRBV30 CAWSVNVIGRGGGELFF
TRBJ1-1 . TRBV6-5 CASSADRQSTFF
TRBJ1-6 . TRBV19 CASSRGQRDVNSPLHF
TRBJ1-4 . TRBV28 CATCLAWRNEKLFF
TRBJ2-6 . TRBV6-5 CASSYPDRSGANVLTF
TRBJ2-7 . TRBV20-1 CSASRPSGSSYEQYF
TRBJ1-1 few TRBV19 CASSTAGFTEAFF
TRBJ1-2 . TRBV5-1 CASSPGTGHGYTF
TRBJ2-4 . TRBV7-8 CASSADSAKNIQYF
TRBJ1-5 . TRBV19 CASSTGKGRNQPQHF